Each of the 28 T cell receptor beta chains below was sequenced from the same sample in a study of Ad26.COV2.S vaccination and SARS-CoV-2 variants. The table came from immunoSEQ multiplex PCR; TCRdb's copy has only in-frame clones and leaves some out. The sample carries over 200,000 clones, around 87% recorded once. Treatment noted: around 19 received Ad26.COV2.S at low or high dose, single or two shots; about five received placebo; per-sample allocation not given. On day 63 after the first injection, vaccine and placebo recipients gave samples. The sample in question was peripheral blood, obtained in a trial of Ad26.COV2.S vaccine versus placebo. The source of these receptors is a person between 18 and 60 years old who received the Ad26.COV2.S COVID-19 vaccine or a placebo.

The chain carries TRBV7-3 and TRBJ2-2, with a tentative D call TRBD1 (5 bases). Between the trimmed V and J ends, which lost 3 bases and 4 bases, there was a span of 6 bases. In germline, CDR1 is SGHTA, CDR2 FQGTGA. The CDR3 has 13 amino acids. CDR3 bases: TGTGCCAGCAGCTTGACAGTCACCGGGGAGCTGTTTTTT. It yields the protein CASSLTVTGELFF.

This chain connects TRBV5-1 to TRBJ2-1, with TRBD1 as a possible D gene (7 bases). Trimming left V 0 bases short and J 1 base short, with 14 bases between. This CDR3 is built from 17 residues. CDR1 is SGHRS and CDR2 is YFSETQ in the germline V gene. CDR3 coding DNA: TGCGCCAGCAGCTTGGATCCCAGGGGGGTATCCTACAATGAGCAGTTCTTC. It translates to CASSLDPRGVSYNEQFF. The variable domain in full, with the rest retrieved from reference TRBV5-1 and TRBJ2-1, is KAGVTQTPRYLIKTRGQQVTLSCSPISGHRSVSWYQQTPGQGLQFLFEYFSETQRNKGNFPGRFSGRQFSNSRSEMNVSTLELGDSALYLCASSLDPRGVSYNEQFFGPGTRLTVL.

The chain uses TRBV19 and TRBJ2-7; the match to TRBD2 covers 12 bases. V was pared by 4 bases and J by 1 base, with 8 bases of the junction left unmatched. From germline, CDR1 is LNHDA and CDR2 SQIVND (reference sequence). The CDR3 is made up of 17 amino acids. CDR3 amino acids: CASSKHQGLAGSYEQYF. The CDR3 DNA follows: TGTGCCAGTAGTAAACACCAAGGACTAGCGGGGTCCTACGAGCAGTACTTC.

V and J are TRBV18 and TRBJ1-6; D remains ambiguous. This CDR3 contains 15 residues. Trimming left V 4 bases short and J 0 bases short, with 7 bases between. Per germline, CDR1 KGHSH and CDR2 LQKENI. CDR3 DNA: TGTGCCAGCTCACTAGGGAGCTCCTATAATTCACCCCTCCACTTT. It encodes CASSLGSSYNSPLHF.

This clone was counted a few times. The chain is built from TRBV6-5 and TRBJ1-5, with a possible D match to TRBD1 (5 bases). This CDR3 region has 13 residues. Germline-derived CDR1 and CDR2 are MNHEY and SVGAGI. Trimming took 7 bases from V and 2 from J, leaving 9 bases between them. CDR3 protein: CASKGAGNQPQHF. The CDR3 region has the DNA TGTGCCAGCAAAGGGGCAGGCAATCAGCCCCAGCATTTT.

The CDR3 sequence is CASSLFSRTGGSYGYTF. In nucleotides, the CDR3 is TGTGCCAGCAGTTTATTCTCGAGGACAGGGGGCAGCTATGGCTACACCTTC. J is TRBJ1-2 and V is TRBV27, with 11 positions matching TRBD1. The trim removed 1 base at V and 4 bases at J, leaving 8 bases unmatched. From germline, CDR1 is MNHEY and CDR2 SMNVEV (reference sequence). The CDR3 is made up of 17 amino acids.

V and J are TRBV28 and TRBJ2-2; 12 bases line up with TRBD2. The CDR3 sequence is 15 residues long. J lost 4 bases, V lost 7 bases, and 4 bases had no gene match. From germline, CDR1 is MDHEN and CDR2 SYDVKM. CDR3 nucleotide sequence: TGTGCCAGCACCGGGACTAGCGGGTTCACCGGGGAGCTGTTTTTT. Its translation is CASTGTSGFTGELFF.

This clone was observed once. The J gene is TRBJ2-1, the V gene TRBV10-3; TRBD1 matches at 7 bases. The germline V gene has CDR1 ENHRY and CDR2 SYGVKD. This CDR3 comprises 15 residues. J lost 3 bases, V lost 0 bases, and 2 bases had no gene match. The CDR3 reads CAISESRQGYNEQFF. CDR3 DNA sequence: TGTGCCATCAGTGAGTCGAGACAGGGCTACAATGAGCAGTTCTTC.

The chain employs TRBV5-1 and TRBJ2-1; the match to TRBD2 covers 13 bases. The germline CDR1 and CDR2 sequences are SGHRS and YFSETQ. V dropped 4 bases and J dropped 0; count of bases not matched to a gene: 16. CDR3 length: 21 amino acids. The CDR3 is CASSPGQTGLAGKSSYNEQFF. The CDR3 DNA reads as TGCGCCAGCAGCCCGGGACAGACGGGACTAGCGGGAAAGAGCTCCTACAATGAGCAGTTCTTC.

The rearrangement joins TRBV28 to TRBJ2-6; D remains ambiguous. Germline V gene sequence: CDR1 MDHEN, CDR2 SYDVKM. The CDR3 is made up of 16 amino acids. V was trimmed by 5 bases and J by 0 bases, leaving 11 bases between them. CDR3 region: CASSIPGGSGANVLTF. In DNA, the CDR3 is TGTGCCAGCAGTATCCCGGGCGGCTCTGGGGCCAACGTCCTGACTTTC.

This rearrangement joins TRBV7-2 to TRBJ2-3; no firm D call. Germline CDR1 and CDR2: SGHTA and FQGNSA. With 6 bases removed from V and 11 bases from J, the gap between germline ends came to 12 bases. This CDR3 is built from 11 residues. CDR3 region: CASRASMGQYF. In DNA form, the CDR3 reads TGTGCCAGCAGGGCCTCGATGGGGCAGTATTTT.

The CDR3, as DNA: TGTGCCAGCAGTTCAGGGTCGTCAAGGGAGACCCAGTACTTC. Translation: CASSSGSSRETQYF. This chain links TRBV6-5 with TRBJ2-5, with a possible D match to TRBD1 (5 bases). The CDR3 is 14 residues long. CDR1 and CDR2 (germline): MNHEY, SVGAGI. V lost 4 bases and J 5 bases, leaving 14 bases between the germline ends.

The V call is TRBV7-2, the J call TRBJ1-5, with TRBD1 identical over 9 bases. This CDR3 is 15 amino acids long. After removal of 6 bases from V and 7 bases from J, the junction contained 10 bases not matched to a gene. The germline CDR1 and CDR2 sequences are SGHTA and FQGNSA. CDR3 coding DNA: TGTGCCAGCAGGATGGGGACAGGGTCTGGACAGCCCCAGCATTTT. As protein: CASRMGTGSGQPQHF.

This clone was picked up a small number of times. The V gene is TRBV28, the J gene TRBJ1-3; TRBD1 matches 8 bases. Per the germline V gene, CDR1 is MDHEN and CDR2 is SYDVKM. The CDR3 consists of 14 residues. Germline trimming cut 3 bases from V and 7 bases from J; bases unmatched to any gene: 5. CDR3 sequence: CASSFTGGRNTIYF. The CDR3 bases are TGTGCCAGCAGTTTTACAGGGGGAAGGAACACCATATATTTT.

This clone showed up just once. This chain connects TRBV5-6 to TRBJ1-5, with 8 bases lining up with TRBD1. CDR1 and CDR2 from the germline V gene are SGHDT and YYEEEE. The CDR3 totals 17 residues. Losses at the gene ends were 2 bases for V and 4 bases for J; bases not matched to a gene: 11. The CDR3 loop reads CASSLRFGTGTNQPQHF. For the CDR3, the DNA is TGTGCCAGCAGCTTAAGGTTCGGGACAGGTACGAATCAGCCCCAGCATTTT.

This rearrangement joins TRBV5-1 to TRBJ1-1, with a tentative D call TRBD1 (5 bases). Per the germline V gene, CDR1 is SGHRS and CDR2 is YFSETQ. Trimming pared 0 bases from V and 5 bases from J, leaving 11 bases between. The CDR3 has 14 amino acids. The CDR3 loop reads CASSLDGAGTEAFF. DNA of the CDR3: TGCGCCAGCAGCTTGGACGGGGCTGGGACTGAAGCTTTCTTT.

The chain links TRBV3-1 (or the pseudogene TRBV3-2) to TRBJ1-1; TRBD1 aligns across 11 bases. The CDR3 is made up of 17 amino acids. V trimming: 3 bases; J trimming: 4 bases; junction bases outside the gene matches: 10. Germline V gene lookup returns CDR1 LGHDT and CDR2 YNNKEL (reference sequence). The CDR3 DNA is TGTGCCAGCAGCCATATGGACAGGGGGCGCAGGGGCACTGAAGCTTTCTTT. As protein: CASSHMDRGRRGTEAFF.

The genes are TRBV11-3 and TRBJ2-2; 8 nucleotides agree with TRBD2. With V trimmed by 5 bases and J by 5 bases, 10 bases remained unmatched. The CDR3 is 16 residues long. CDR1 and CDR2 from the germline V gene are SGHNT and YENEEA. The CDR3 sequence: CASSPRRGGLTGELFF. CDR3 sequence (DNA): TGTGCCAGCAGCCCCCGGCGCGGGGGGTTAACCGGGGAGCTGTTTTTT.

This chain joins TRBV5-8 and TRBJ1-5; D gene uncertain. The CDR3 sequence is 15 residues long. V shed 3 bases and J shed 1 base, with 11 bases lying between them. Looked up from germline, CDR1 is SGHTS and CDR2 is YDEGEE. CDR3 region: CASSYGRSSNQPQHF. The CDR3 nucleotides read TGTGCCAGCAGCTACGGACGGTCGAGCAATCAGCCCCAGCATTTT.

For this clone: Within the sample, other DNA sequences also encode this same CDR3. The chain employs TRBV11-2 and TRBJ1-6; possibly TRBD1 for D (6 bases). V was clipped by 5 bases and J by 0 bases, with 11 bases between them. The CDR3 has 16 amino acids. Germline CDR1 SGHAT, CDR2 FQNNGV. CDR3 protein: CASSLGQSSYNSPLHF. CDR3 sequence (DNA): TGTGCCAGCAGCCTTGGACAGAGCTCCTATAATTCACCCCTCCACTTT.

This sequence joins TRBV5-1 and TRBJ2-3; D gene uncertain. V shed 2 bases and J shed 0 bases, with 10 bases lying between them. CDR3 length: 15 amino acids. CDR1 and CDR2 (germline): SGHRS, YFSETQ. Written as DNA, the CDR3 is TGCGCCAGCAGCTTTGAGGCGGCTAGCACAGATACGCAGTATTTT. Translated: CASSFEAASTDTQYF.

CDR3 in DNA: TGTGCCAGCAGCCCACCGGGACAAATGGTGTACCAAGAGACCCAGTACTTC. Protein product: CASSPPGQMVYQETQYF. This chain uses TRBV7-2 with TRBJ2-5, with TRBD1 as a possible D gene (6 bases). V shed 5 bases and J shed 0 bases, with 19 bases lying between them. This CDR3 region has 17 residues. CDR1 and CDR2 (germline): SGHTA, FQGNSA.

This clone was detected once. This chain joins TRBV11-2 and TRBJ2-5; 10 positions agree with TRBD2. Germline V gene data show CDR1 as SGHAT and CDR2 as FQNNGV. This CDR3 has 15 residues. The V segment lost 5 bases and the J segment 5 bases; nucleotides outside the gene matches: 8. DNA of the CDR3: TGTGCCAGCAGCCCCGGGACTAGCGTGAGGGAGACCCAGTACTTC. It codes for CASSPGTSVRETQYF.

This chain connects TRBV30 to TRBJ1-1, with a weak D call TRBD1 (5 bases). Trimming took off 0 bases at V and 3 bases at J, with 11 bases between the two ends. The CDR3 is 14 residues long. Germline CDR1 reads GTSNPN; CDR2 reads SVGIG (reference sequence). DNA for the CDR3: TGTGCCTGGAGTGTATGGGGGGTGGACACTGAAGCTTTCTTT. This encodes CAWSVWGVDTEAFF.

As DNA, the CDR3 is TGTGCCACCAGTGTCGCTGGGCAGGGTGGGTACGAGCAGTACTTC. Protein sequence: CATSVAGQGGYEQYF. The gene calls are TRBV24-1 and TRBJ2-7; D is perhaps TRBD1 (5 bases). Germline CDR1 and CDR2: KGHDR and SFDVKD. The CDR3 is 15 amino acids. V gave up 5 bases and J gave up 4 bases, with 17 bases separating them.

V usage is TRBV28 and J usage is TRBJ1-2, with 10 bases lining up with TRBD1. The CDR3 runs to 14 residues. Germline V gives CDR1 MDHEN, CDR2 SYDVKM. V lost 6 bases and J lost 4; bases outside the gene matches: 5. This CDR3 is CASRGTGDRYGYTF. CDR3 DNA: TGTGCCAGCAGAGGGACAGGGGATCGCTATGGCTACACCTTC.

The CDR3, as DNA: TGTGCCAGCAGCCACTCCCAAGAGACCCAGTACTTC. Protein sequence: CASSHSQETQYF. The J gene is TRBJ2-5, the V gene TRBV6-2 or TRBV6-3; D is uncertain. Per the germline V gene, CDR1 is MNHEY and CDR2 is SVGEGT. The CDR3 spans 12 residues. Trimming removed 6 bases from V and 1 base from J, with 6 bases in between.

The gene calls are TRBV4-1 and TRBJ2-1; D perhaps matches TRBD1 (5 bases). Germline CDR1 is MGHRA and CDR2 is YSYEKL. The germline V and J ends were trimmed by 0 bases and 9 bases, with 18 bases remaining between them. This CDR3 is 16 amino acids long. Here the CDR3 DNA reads TGCGCCAGCAGCCAAGATTGGCTGGTGGGTGACAGTGAGCAGTTCTTC. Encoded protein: CASSQDWLVGDSEQFF.